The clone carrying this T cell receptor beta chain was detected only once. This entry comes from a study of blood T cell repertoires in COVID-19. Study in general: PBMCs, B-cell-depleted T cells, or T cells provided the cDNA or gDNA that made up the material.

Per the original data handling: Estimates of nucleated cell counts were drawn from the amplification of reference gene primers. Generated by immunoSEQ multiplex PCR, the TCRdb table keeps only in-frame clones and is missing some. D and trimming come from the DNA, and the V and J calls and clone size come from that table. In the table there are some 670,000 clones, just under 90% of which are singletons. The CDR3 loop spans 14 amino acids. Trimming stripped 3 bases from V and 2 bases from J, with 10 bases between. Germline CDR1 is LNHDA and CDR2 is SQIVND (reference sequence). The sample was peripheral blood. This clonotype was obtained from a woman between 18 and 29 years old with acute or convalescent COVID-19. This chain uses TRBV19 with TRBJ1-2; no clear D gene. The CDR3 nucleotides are TGTGCCAGTAGTATGCGACTGGCGAACTATGGCTACACCTTC. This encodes CASSMRLANYGYTF.